These 19 T cell receptor beta chains share one sample of origin, sequenced in a study of T cells in Graves' hyperthyroidism and ophthalmopathy. Regions amplified from RNA transcripts were the TCR beta CDR3 regions. An initial round of RT-PCR targeting the TCR CDR3 relied on the HTBI primer set. TCRdb processed the multiplex PCR reads anew with MiXCR; each CDR3 protein has one entry. The sample includes some 620,000 distinct CDR3 sequences, about 16% seen only once; the top ten take 3.5% to 4%. Sequenced sample: blood. These receptor sequences come from a woman aged 25 to 39 with Graves' hyperthyroidism.

The table lists this clonotype with many counts. V usage is TRBV20-1 and J usage is TRBJ1-2; no reliable D call. The V end was cut by 2 bases, the J end by 4 bases, with 20 bases between. Germline lookup yields CDR1 DFQATT and CDR2 SNEGSKA (reference sequence). CDR3 length: 16 amino acids. As DNA, the CDR3 is TGCAGTGCTAGACCCTTTAGGGTGCTAGCTAGCTATGGCTACACCTTC. It specifies CSARPFRVLASYGYTF.

This chain links TRBV5-1 with TRBJ1-3, with no clear D. CDR1 is SGHRS and CDR2 is YFSETQ in the germline V gene. Trimming removed 2 bases at V and 2 bases at J, with 8 bases between. The CDR3 is 14 amino acids. CDR3 coding DNA: TGCGCCAGCAGCTTAACGAACCCTGGAAACACCATATATTTT. Translation: CASSLTNPGNTIYF.

The rearrangement joins TRBV27 to TRBJ2-1; D might be TRBD2 (5 bases). The germline V gene encodes CDR1 MNHEY and CDR2 SMNVEV (reference sequence). V was shortened by 5 bases and J by 9 bases, with 14 bases between the two germline ends. The CDR3 has 13 residues. CDR3 region: CASSPLGGAEQFF. In DNA, the CDR3 is TGTGCCAGCAGTCCACTAGGAGGTGCTGAGCAGTTCTTC.

V usage is TRBV4-2 and J usage is TRBJ2-7; either TRBD1 or TRBD2 may supply D (5 bases each). Germline V gene data show CDR1 as LGHNA and CDR2 as YNFKEQ. The CDR3 extends over 13 amino acids. Trimming removed 4 bases at V and 6 bases at J, with 13 bases between. CDR3 bases: TGTGCCAGCAGCCCGGCGTTGAGGGGCGAGCAGTACTTC. This gives the protein CASSPALRGEQYF.

This clonotype has more than one count but fewer than ten. A much larger clone is a single base away; this may be a read error. The rearrangement links TRBV20-1 to TRBJ2-4; TRBD1 might be the D (8 bases). CDR1 is DFQATT, CDR2 SNEGSKA, per germline (reference sequence). Trimming took off 2 bases at V and 8 bases at J, with 16 bases between the two ends. CDR3 size: 14 residues. DNA of the CDR3: TGCAGTGCTAGATTACAGGGGGGGACGGACATTCAGTACTTC. This translates into CSARLQGGTDIQYF.

Only a few counts were recorded for this clonotype. The chain combines TRBV27 with TRBJ1-2; possibly TRBD1 for D (5 bases). The CDR3 totals 16 residues. Looked up from germline, CDR1 is MNHEY and CDR2 is SMNVEV (reference sequence). V was pared by 5 bases and J by 4 bases, with 20 bases between. CDR3 DNA sequence: TGTGCCAGCAGTCTCACACCGGGACGGGGGAGCTATGGCTACACCTTC. Its translation is CASSLTPGRGSYGYTF.

The chain recombines TRBV4-1 with TRBJ1-2, with a weak D call TRBD1 (5 bases). Germline V gene lookup returns CDR1 MGHRA and CDR2 YSYEKL. The CDR3 extends over 14 amino acids. V was trimmed by 3 bases and J by 6 bases, leaving 14 bases between them. For the CDR3, the DNA is TGCGCCAGCAGCCATGACCCCGGGACGGATGGCTACACCTTC. It yields the protein CASSHDPGTDGYTF.

The V call is TRBV11-3, the J call TRBJ2-7; D call uncertain. CDR3 size: 14 residues. Looked up from germline, CDR1 is SGHNT and CDR2 is YENEEA. The V end was cut by 5 bases, the J end by 7 bases, with 18 bases between. CDR3 amino acids: CASSLSSENSEQYF. In DNA, the CDR3 is TGTGCCAGCAGCCTCTCGTCCGAAAATAGTGAGCAGTACTTC.

This clonotype showed up many times. The chain carries TRBV2 and TRBJ2-1, with 12 nucleotides matching TRBD2. The CDR3 runs to 14 residues. Germline V CDR1 and CDR2: SNHLY, FYNNEI. J was trimmed by 7 bases and V by 7 bases; bases with no gene match: 5. The CDR3 bases are TGTGCCAGCACTGAGACTAGCGGGAGTAATGAGCAGTTCTTC. Translated: CASTETSGSNEQFF.

V and J are TRBV6-5 and TRBJ1-4; TRBD1 might be the D (5 bases). The CDR3 is 15 amino acids. Germline-derived CDR1 and CDR2 are MNHEY and SVGAGI. The germline V and J ends were trimmed by 4 bases and 8 bases, with 17 bases remaining between them. CDR3 region: CASSSWGKQEEKLFF. CDR3 nucleotides: TGTGCCAGCAGTTCCTGGGGGAAGCAGGAGGAAAAACTGTTTTTT.

The sample holds many counts of this clonotype. The rearrangement links TRBV12-3 or TRBV12-4 to TRBJ1-1, with D possibly being TRBD1 (5 bases). This CDR3 has 16 residues. V lost 3 bases and J lost 7, with 21 bases in between. DNA of the CDR3: TGTGCCAGCAGTTTCATAGGGGCCCCTCCCTGGGATGAAGCTTTCTTT. Translation gives CASSFIGAPPWDEAFF.

This clonotype was seen more than once but under ten times. The J gene is TRBJ2-2, the V gene TRBV2; D possibly corresponds to TRBD1 (5 bases). Trimming removed 1 base from V and 7 bases from J, with 7 bases in between. CDR3 length: 13 amino acids. Germline V gives CDR1 SNHLY, CDR2 FYNNEI. This CDR3 is CASSEERGGELFF. The CDR3 DNA sequence: TGTGCCAGCAGTGAAGAAAGGGGCGGGGAGCTGTTTTTT.

The chain joins TRBV3-1 to TRBJ1-3; 9 positions agree with TRBD1. The CDR3 has 17 residues. The germline V gene has CDR1 LGHDT and CDR2 YNNKEL (reference sequence). V shed 1 base, J shed 9 bases, and the junction held 13 bases outside the gene matches. The CDR3 here is CASSQGTGTGRSGTIYF. CDR3 DNA sequence: TGTGCCAGCAGCCAAGGCACAGGGACAGGGCGGTCGGGCACCATATATTTT.

This clonotype was observed a handful of times. The rearrangement joins TRBV27 to TRBJ2-3; 7 bases match TRBD2. The CDR3 is 16 residues long. Trimming cost V 3 bases and J 5 bases; bases outside gene matches: 11. CDR1 and CDR2 (germline): MNHEY, SMNVEV (reference sequence). Here the CDR3 DNA reads TGTGCCAGCAGTTTCTTTAAAGCGGGAACGGTAGATACGCAGTATTTT. Its protein product is CASSFFKAGTVDTQYF.

This clonotype was found many times. The chain carries TRBV5-1 and TRBJ2-1, with unresolved D. CDR1 SGHRS and CDR2 YFSETQ come from the germline V gene. The CDR3 totals 15 residues. Trimming pared 4 bases from V and 0 bases from J, leaving 11 bases between. DNA for the CDR3: TGCGCCAGCAGCGATACTGGAAGCTCCTACAATGAGCAGTTCTTC. This codes for CASSDTGSSYNEQFF.

This chain uses TRBV5-1 with TRBJ1-1; the D is unclear. Per the germline V gene, CDR1 is SGHRS and CDR2 is YFSETQ. CDR3 length: 15 amino acids. Trimming took 4 bases from V and 1 from J, leaving 14 bases between them. As DNA, the CDR3 is TGCGCCAGCAGCCCACAAACAGATCAGAACACTGAAGCTTTCTTT. This gives the protein CASSPQTDQNTEAFF.

This clonotype was counted many times. V usage is TRBV5-1 and J usage is TRBJ2-4; 10 bases are shared with TRBD2. The CDR3 totals 13 residues. Germline V gives CDR1 SGHRS, CDR2 YFSETQ. With V trimmed by 3 bases and J by 8 bases, 2 bases remained unmatched. For the CDR3, the DNA is TGCGCCAGCAGCTCGCTAGCGGGAGACATTCAGTACTTC. It encodes CASSSLAGDIQYF.

This clonotype was observed many times. The chain recombines TRBV30 with TRBJ2-2; 9 bases are shared with TRBD2. The CDR3 has 15 amino acids. Trimming at V came to 4 bases and at J to 5 bases, leaving 8 bases not matched to a gene. Germline values: CDR1 GTSNPN, CDR2 SVGIG (reference sequence). In nucleotides, the CDR3 is TGTGCCTGGATACCGGGACTAGCAGATACCGGGGAGCTGTTTTTT. Its translation is CAWIPGLADTGELFF.

This clonotype was found a few times. The J gene is TRBJ2-2, the V gene TRBV5-1; 9 bases are a match to TRBD2. The CDR3 consists of 16 residues. Germline CDR1 SGHRS, CDR2 YFSETQ. J lost 1 base, V lost 0 bases, and 1 base had no gene match. The CDR3 region is CASSLVAGENTGELFF. CDR3 sequence (DNA): TGCGCCAGCAGCTTGGTAGCGGGAGAGAACACCGGGGAGCTGTTTTTT.